The rows below give T cell receptor beta chains drawn from one sample of a study of T cells after yellow fever vaccination. A single record per CDR3 protein comes from TCRdb applying MiXCR to the 5' RACE reads. The data show about 220,000 distinct CDR3 sequences, approximately 3.3% seen once. Sample: CD4+ T cells sorted from PBMCs, taken 10 days after the yellow fever booster vaccination. Receptors originate from a man between 18 and 29 years old who received the YFV17D yellow fever vaccine. The CDR3 runs from the conserved cysteine through the conserved F or W. A D gene is named only where the DNA matches it firmly. Rows may omit the clone size; those that give it use once, few, many or a size class.

j_call,v_call,clone_size,d_call,cdr3_aa,cdr3_nt
TRBJ2-7,TRBV18,many,-,CASSEVSGTREYF,TGTGCCAGCTCCGAGGTTTCCGGGACCCGGGAGTACTTC
TRBJ1-5,TRBV5-1,many,TRBD1,CASSSGQGSNQPQHF,TGCGCCAGCAGCTCAGGACAGGGGAGCAATCAGCCCCAGCATTTT
TRBJ2-3,TRBV19,few,TRBD2,CASNPRTSGGMADTQYF,TGTGCCAGTAATCCTAGGACTAGCGGGGGAATGGCAGATACGCAGTATTTT
TRBJ1-1,TRBV7-9,few,-,CASSPKAPYRRTEAFF,TGTGCCAGCAGCCCAAAAGCGCCTTATAGACGGACTGAAGCTTTCTTT
TRBJ2-3,TRBV19,few,-,CASSPKVPDTQYF,TGTGCCAGTTCGCCTAAGGTCCCAGATACGCAGTATTTT
TRBJ2-7,TRBV5-4,few,TRBD1,CASSLVKVTGLYEQYF,TGTGCCAGCAGCTTGGTCAAGGTGACAGGGCTGTACGAGCAGTACTTC
TRBJ1-2,TRBV18,-,-,CASSPDLQGYGYTF,TGTGCCAGCTCACCAGATCTACAGGGCTATGGCTACACCTTC
TRBJ2-3,TRBV7-2,-,-,CASSLSFADTQYF,TGTGCCAGCAGCTTATCTTTCGCAGATACGCAGTATTTT
TRBJ1-1,TRBV7-2,many,-,CASSPGLAKNTEAFF,TGTGCCAGCAGCCCGGGACTAGCAAAGAACACTGAAGCTTTCTTT
TRBJ2-1,TRBV29-1,few,TRBD1,CSGGQGAWEQFF,TGCAGCGGCGGACAGGGGGCTTGGGAGCAGTTCTTC
TRBJ2-3,TRBV5-1,many,TRBD2,CASSSIAGGQDTQYF,TGCGCCAGCAGCTCCATCGCGGGGGGGCAAGATACGCAGTATTTT
TRBJ1-2,TRBV10-3,many,-,CAISRRGPDGYTF,TGTGCCATCTCTCGCCGCGGCCCGGATGGCTACACCTTC
TRBJ2-1,TRBV20-1,many,-,CSASIAGLRDEQFF,TGCAGTGCTAGCATTGCGGGGTTGAGGGATGAGCAGTTCTTC
TRBJ2-7,TRBV20-1,few,-,CSATPGPRYEQYF,TGCAGTGCTACTCCCGGGCCTCGTTACGAGCAGTACTTC
TRBJ1-1,TRBV20-1,many,-,CSASQGNTEAFF,TGCAGTGCTAGCCAGGGGAACACTGAAGCTTTCTTT
TRBJ2-1,TRBV4-3,many,-,CASSRMPRRDDPYNEQFF,TGCGCCAGCAGCCGCATGCCGAGGCGGGATGATCCCTACAATGAGCAGTTCTTC
TRBJ2-1,TRBV20-1,few,-,CSARDPAGGANNEQFF,TGCAGTGCTAGAGATCCGGCTGGCGGGGCCAACAATGAGCAGTTCTTC
TRBJ2-2,TRBV7-3,-,TRBD2,CASSVTSGVTGELFF,TGTGCCAGCAGCGTGACTAGCGGGGTTACCGGGGAGCTGTTTTTT
TRBJ2-5,TRBV7-2,many,-,CASSPHPGFSGETQYF,TGTGCCAGCAGCCCCCATCCAGGGTTCTCGGGGGAGACCCAGTACTTC
TRBJ1-3,TRBV20-1,-,-,CSARAPWNTIYF,TGCAGTGCTAGAGCTCCCTGGAACACCATATATTTT
TRBJ2-2,TRBV29-1,few,-,CSVRHGHGELFF,TGCAGCGTACGACACGGGCACGGGGAGCTGTTTTTT
TRBJ2-5,TRBV12-3/TRBV12-4,-,-,CASSLSGWYQETQYF,TGTGCCAGCAGCCTATCTGGGTGGTACCAAGAGACCCAGTACTTC
TRBJ1-1,TRBV6-5,-,-,CASSDPQGRAEAFF,TGTGCCAGCAGTGATCCGCAGGGAAGGGCCGAAGCTTTCTTT
TRBJ1-6,TRBV6-2/TRBV6-3,few,-,CASSWGNSPLHF,TGTGCCAGCAGTTGGGGAAATTCACCCCTCCACTTT
TRBJ1-1,TRBV12-3/TRBV12-4,few,-,CATLTGGITEAFF,TGTGCCACCCTAACTGGAGGGATAACTGAAGCTTTCTTT
TRBJ1-1,TRBV29-1,few,TRBD1,CSVTDRFTEAFF,TGCAGCGTTACGGACAGGTTCACTGAAGCTTTCTTT
TRBJ2-3,TRBV20-1,-,TRBD2,CSARAGGPDTDTQYF,TGCAGTGCTAGAGCGGGGGGGCCCGACACAGATACGCAGTATTTT
TRBJ1-2,TRBV7-2,many,TRBD1,CASSWTGIGYTF,TGTGCCAGCAGTTGGACAGGGATCGGCTACACCTTC
TRBJ2-3,TRBV15,few,-,CATSRSLVPTDTQYF,TGTGCCACCAGCCGTTCACTAGTCCCCACAGATACGCAGTATTTT
TRBJ1-1,TRBV19,-,-,CASSASRGTEAFF,TGTGCCAGTAGCGCCTCGCGGGGCACTGAAGCTTTCTTT
TRBJ2-3,TRBV5-1,many,-,CASSLNAQGTDTQYF,TGCGCCAGCAGCTTGAACGCCCAGGGCACAGATACGCAGTATTTT
TRBJ2-1,TRBV7-2,few,-,CASSLSVRGVDEQFF,TGTGCCAGCAGCTTATCGGTTAGGGGGGTGGATGAGCAGTTCTTC
TRBJ1-1,TRBV10-3,-,TRBD1,CAIGGQGGTEAFF,TGTGCCATCGGAGGACAGGGGGGAACTGAAGCTTTCTTT
TRBJ1-1,TRBV6-1,many,-,CASSPLGGRGNTEAFF,TGTGCCAGCAGTCCGTTGGGGGGGCGAGGGAACACTGAAGCTTTCTTT
TRBJ1-5,TRBV6-1,many,-,CASSPRRVPDQPQHF,TGTGCCAGCAGTCCCCGGAGGGTCCCCGATCAGCCCCAGCATTTT
TRBJ1-1,TRBV20-1,few,-,CSAHRVSTEAFF,TGCAGTGCTCACAGGGTGAGCACTGAAGCTTTCTTT
TRBJ2-5,TRBV5-4,many,-,CASSHAATAQETQYF,TGTGCCAGCAGCCATGCCGCGACAGCGCAAGAGACCCAGTACTTC
TRBJ1-1,TRBV5-1,-,TRBD1,CASSLEGAQKGEAFF,TGCGCCAGCAGCTTGGAGGGGGCGCAAAAAGGTGAAGCTTTCTTT
TRBJ2-1,TRBV20-1,many,-,CSANDPLGGTEQFF,TGCAGTGCCAATGACCCCTTAGGCGGCACTGAGCAGTTCTTC
TRBJ2-2,TRBV4-3,many,-,CASSQRPSPNTGELFF,TGCGCCAGCAGCCAAAGGCCTAGCCCTAACACCGGGGAGCTGTTTTTT
TRBJ1-2,TRBV12-3/TRBV12-4,many,-,CASSWTFNYGYTF,TGTGCCAGCAGTTGGACATTTAACTATGGCTACACCTTC
TRBJ2-6,TRBV6-2/TRBV6-3,many,-,CATSGANVLTF,TGTGCCACCTCTGGGGCCAACGTCCTGACTTTC
TRBJ2-3,TRBV29-1,-,-,CSVEVTVSTDTQYF,TGCAGCGTTGAAGTAACGGTTAGCACAGATACGCAGTATTTT
TRBJ1-2,TRBV7-2,few,TRBD1,CASSLGTTGAPYGYTF,TGTGCCAGCAGCTTAGGGACTACAGGGGCCCCCTATGGCTACACCTTC
TRBJ1-5,TRBV3-1,many,-,CASSQDIGQPQHF,TGTGCCAGCAGCCAAGATATCGGTCAGCCCCAGCATTTT
TRBJ1-1,TRBV5-1,-,TRBD1,CASSFTGVNTEAFF,TGCGCCAGCAGCTTCACAGGGGTGAACACTGAAGCTTTCTTT
TRBJ1-1,TRBV18,-,-,CASSPDRKAFF,TGTGCCAGCTCACCGGACAGAAAAGCTTTCTTT
TRBJ2-7,TRBV4-3,many,-,CASSQESGAGSYEQYF,TGCGCCAGCAGCCAAGAGAGTGGCGCCGGCTCCTACGAGCAGTACTTC
TRBJ1-2,TRBV20-1,few,-,CSAREDSQGGYTF,TGCAGTGCTAGAGAAGACAGTCAGGGCGGCTACACCTTC